This T cell receptor beta chain was sequenced for a study of cytomegalovirus exposure and HLA in healthy donors. Study observations and caveats: Cytomegalovirus status, reportedly, was diagnosed with high specificity and sensitivity by the classifier.

The CDR3 is 18 residues long. Germline loops: CDR1 SGHDT, CDR2 YYEEEE. The ends lost 4 bases at V and 2 bases at J; junction bases unmatched: 11. As concerns this clone: The antigen is unknown.

Amplification used 60 Vbeta primers and 13 Jbeta primers. Clones were sequenced by immunoSEQ multiplex PCR, and TCRdb holds only the in-frame ones, with some missing. Of approximately 200,000 clones listed, roughly 83% are singletons. The origin of this receptor is a girl between 5 and 17 years old in good health and CMV-seronegative. The V call is TRBV5-6, the J call TRBJ2-3; TRBD2 matches 12 bases. The sample consisted of PBMCs. In DNA, the CDR3 is TGTGCCAGCAGCCGGCCGGGACTAGCGGGTTCACCCACAGATACGCAGTATTTT. Translating it yields CASSRPGLAGSPTDTQYF. The full variable domain, in which reference TRBV5-6 and TRBJ2-3 provide the parts outside the CDR3, is DAGVTQSPTHLIKTRGQQVTLRCSPKSGHDTVSWYQQALGQGPQFIFQYYEEEERQRGNFPDRFSGHQFPNYSSELNVNALLLGDSALYLCASSRPGLAGSPTDTQYFGPGTRLTVL.